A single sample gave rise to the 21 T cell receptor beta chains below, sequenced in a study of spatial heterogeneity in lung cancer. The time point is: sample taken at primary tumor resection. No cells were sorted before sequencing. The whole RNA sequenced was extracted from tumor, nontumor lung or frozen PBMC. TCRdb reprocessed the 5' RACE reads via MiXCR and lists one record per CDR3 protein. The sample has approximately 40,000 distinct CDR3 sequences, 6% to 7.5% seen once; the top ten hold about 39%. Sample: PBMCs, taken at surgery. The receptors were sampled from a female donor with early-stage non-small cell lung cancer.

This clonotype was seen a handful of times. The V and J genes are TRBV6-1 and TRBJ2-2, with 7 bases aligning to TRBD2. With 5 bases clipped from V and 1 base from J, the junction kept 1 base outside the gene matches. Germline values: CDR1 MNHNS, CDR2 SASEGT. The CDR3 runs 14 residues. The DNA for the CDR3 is TGTGCCAGCAGTTTAGCGGGGAACACCGGGGAGCTGTTTTTT. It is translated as CASSLAGNTGELFF.

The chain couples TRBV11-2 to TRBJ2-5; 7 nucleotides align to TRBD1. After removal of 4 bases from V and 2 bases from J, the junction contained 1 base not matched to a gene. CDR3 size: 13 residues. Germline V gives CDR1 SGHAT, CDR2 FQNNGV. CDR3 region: CASSWGQQETQYF. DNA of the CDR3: TGTGCCAGCAGCTGGGGACAGCAAGAGACCCAGTACTTC.

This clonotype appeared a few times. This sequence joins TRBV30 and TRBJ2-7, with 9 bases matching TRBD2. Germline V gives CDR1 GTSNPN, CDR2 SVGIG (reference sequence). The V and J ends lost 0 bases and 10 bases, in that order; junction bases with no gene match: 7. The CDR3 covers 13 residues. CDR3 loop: CAWSVSGGSIQYF. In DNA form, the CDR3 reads TGTGCCTGGAGTGTAAGCGGGGGGTCAATACAGTACTTC.

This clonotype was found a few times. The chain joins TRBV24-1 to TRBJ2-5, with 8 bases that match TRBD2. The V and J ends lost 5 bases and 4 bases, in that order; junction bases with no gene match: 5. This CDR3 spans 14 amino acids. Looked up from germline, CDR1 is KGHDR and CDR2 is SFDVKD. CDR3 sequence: CATSVGTSGETQYF. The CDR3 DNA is TGTGCCACCAGTGTTGGGACTAGTGGAGAGACCCAGTACTTC.

The CDR3: CASSRKQRNEKLFF. The CDR3 coding sequence is TGTGCCAGTTCCCGGAAACAGAGGAATGAAAAACTGTTTTTT. The chain employs TRBV6-5 and TRBJ1-4; D gene uncertain. Trimming cost V 9 bases and J 5 bases, with 16 bases left between them. Germline CDR1 MNHEY, CDR2 SVGAGI. CDR3 length equals 14 residues.

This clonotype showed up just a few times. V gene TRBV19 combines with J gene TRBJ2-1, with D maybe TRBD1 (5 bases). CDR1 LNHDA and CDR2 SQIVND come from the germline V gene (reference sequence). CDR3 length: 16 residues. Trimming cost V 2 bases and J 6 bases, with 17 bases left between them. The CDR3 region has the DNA TGTGCCAGTAGTATAAGACAGCAATCGTGGGGCAATGAGCAGTTCTTC. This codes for CASSIRQQSWGNEQFF.

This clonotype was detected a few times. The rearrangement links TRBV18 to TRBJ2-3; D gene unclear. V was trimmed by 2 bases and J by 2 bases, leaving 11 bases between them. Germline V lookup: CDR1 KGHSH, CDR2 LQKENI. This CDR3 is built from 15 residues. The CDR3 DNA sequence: TGTGCCAGCTCACCAGCGTCACAGCACACAGATACGCAGTATTTT. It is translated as CASSPASQHTDTQYF.

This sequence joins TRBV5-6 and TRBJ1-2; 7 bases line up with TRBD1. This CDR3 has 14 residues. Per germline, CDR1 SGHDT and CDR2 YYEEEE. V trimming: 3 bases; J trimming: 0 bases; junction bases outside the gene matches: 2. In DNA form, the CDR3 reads TGTGCCAGCAGCTGGGACAGATCTAACTATGGCTACACCTTC. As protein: CASSWDRSNYGYTF. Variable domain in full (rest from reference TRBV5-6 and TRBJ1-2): DAGVTQSPTHLIKTRGQQVTLRCSPKSGHDTVSWYQQALGQGPQFIFQYYEEEERQRGNFPDRFSGHQFPNYSSELNVNALLLGDSALYLCASSWDRSNYGYTFGSGTRLTVV.

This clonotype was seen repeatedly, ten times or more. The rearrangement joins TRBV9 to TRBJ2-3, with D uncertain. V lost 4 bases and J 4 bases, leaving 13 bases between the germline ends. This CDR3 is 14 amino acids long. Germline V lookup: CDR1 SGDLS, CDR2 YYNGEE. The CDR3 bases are TGTGCCAGCAGCCCCCGGACCGAGGCAGATACGCAGTATTTT. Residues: CASSPRTEADTQYF.

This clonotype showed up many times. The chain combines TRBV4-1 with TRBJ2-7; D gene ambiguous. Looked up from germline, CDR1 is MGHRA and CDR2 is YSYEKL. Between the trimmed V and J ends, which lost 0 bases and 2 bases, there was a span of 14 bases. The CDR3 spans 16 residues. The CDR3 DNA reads TGCGCCAGCAGCCAAGATCGTGGGCAACTCACCTACGAGCAGTACTTC. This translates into CASSQDRGQLTYEQYF.

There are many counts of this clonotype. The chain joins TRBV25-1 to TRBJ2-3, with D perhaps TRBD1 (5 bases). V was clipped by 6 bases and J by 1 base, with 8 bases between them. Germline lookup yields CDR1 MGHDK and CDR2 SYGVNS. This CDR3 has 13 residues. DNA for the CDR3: TGTGCCAGCAGAAAACAGGGCACAGATACGCAGTATTTT. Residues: CASRKQGTDTQYF.

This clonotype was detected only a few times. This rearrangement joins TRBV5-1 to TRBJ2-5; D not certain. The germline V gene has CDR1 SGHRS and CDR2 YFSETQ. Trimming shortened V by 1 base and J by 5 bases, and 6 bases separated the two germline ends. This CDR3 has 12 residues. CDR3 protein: CASSLNEETQYF. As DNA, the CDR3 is TGCGCCAGCAGCTTGAATGAGGAGACCCAGTACTTC.

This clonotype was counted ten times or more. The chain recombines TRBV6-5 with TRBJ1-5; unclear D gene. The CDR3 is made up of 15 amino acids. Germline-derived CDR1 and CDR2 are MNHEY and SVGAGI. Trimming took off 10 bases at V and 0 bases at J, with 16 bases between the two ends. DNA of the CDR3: TGTGCCACCGGTCCAGCGGGCTATAGCAATCAGCCCCAGCATTTT. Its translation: CATGPAGYSNQPQHF.

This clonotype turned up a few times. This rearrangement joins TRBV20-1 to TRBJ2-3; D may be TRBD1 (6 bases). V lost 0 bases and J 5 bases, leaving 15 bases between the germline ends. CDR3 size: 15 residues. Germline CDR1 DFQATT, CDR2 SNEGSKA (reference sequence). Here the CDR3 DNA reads TGCAGTGCTAGAGATCGGGGAAGGGGGATAGATACGCAGTATTTT. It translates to CSARDRGRGIDTQYF.

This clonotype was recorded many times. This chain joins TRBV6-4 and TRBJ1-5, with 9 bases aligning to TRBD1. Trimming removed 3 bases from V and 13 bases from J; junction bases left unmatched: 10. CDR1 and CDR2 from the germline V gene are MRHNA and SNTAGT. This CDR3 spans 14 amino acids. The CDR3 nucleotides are TGTGCCAGCAGTGAGGGGACAGGGATGGGGCCTCAGCATTTT. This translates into CASSEGTGMGPQHF.

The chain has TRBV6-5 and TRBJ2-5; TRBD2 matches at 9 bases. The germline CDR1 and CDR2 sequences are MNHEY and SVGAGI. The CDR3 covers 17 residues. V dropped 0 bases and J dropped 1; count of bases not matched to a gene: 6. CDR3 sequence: CASSYSSSAGGQETQYF. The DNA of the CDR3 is TGTGCCAGCAGTTACTCCTCGTCAGCGGGGGGCCAAGAGACCCAGTACTTC.

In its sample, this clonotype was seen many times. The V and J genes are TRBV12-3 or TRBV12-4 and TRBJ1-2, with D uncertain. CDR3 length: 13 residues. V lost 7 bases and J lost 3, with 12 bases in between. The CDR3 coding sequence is TGTGCCAGCAAAGACCGGGCGGACTATGGCTACACCTTC. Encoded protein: CASKDRADYGYTF.

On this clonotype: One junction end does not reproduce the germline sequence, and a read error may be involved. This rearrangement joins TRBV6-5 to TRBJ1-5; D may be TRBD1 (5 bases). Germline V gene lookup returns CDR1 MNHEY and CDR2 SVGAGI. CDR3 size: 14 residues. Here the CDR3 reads CASRDWGSNRPQHF. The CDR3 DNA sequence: TGTGCCAGCAGGGATTGGGGCAGCAATCGGCCCCAGCATTTT.

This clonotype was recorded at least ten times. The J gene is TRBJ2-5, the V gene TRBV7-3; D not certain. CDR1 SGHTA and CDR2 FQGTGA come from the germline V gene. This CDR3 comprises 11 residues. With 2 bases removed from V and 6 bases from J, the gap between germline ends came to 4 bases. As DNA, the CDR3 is TGTGCCAGCAGCTTAGGAAAGACCCAGTACTTC. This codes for CASSLGKTQYF.

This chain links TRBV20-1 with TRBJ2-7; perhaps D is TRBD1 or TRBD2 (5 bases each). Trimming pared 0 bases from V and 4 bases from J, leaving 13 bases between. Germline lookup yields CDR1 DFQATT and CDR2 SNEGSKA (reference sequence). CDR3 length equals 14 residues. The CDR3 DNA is TGCAGTGCTAGAGATAACCAGGGCGGGTACGAGCAGTACTTC. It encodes CSARDNQGGYEQYF.

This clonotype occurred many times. CDR3 sequence reads: CSASWGRHSPLHF. The CDR3 nucleotides read TGCAGTGCTAGCTGGGGGAGGCATTCACCCCTCCACTTT. V gene TRBV20-1 combines with J gene TRBJ1-6, with D possibly matching TRBD1 (5 bases). Trimming pared 3 bases from V and 8 bases from J, leaving 11 bases between. The CDR3 has 13 amino acids. Germline V gives CDR1 DFQATT, CDR2 SNEGSKA (reference sequence).